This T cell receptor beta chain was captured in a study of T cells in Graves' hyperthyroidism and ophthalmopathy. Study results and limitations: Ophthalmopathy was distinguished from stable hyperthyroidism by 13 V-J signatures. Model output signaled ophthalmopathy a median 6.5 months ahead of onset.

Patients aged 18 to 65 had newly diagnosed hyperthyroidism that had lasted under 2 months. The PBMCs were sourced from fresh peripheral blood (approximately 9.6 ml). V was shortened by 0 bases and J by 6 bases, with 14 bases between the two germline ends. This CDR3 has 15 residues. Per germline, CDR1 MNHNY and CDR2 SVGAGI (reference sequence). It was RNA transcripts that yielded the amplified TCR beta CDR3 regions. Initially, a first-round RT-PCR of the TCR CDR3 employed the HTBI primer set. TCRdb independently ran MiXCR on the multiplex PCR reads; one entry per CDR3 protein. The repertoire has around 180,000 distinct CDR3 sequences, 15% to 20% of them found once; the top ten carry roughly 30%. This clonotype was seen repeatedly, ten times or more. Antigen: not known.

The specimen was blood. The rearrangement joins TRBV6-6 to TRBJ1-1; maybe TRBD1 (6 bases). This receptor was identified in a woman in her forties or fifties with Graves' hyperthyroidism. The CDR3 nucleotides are TGTGCCAGCAGTTACTCGTACCGGGGGGCTTCTGAAGCTTTCTTT. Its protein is CASSYSYRGASEAFF.